Below are 14 T cell receptor beta chains sequenced from a single sample in a study of T-cell reconstitution after alpha-beta-depleted transplantation in children. During its preparation, the TCRbeta library received unique molecular identifiers. TCRdb ran MiXCR on the PCR reads and lists one entry per CDR3 protein. The sample lists about 250,000 distinct CDR3 sequences; more than 20% were seen once. The source material was PBMCs, mostly from graft donor cells, sampled 360 days after TCRalphabeta/CD19-depleted stem cell transplant. The source of these receptors is a female patient aged 2-10 years who had a stem cell transplant for congenital amegakaryocytic thrombocytopenia, so the T cells may come from the graft donor.

This clonotype has a single count. The genes are TRBV20-1 and TRBJ2-7, with 12 bases matching TRBD2. CDR3 length: 15 amino acids. Per germline, CDR1 DFQATT and CDR2 SNEGSKA (reference sequence). V lost 0 bases and J lost 2; bases outside the gene matches: 2. The CDR3 sequence is CSARETSGSPYEQYF. The CDR3 DNA follows: TGCAGTGCTAGAGAGACTAGCGGGAGCCCCTACGAGCAGTACTTC.

The V and J genes are TRBV7-7 and TRBJ2-1, with 8 bases fitting TRBD2. CDR1 is SSHAT, CDR2 FNYEAQ, per germline (reference sequence). With 5 bases clipped from V and 4 bases from J, the junction kept 10 bases outside the gene matches. CDR3 length: 16 amino acids. The CDR3: CASSQRASGPYNEQFF. The CDR3 DNA sequence: TGTGCCAGCAGCCAACGGGCTAGCGGGCCGTACAATGAGCAGTTCTTC. Based on the CDR3 plus reference TRBV7-7 and TRBJ2-1, the full variable domain is GAGVSQSPRYKVTKRGQDVTLRCDPISSHATLYWYQQALGQGPEFLTYFNYEAQPDKSGLPSDRFSAERPEGSISTLTIQRTEQRDSAMYRCASSQRASGPYNEQFFGPGTRLTVL.

The chain is built from TRBV12-3 or TRBV12-4 and TRBJ1-6; TRBD1 aligns across 9 bases. With 7 bases clipped from V and 7 bases from J, the junction kept 2 bases outside the gene matches. CDR3 size: 13 residues. The CDR3 sequence: CASTGQGNSPLHF. For the CDR3, the DNA is TGTGCCAGCACGGGACAGGGAAATTCACCCCTCCACTTT.

This clonotype has a handful of counts. The chain is built from TRBV21-1 and TRBJ1-1; TRBD1 is the table's D call, not checked against the DNA. TRBV21-1 is deemed a pseudogene. This CDR3 has 14 amino acids. CDR3 nucleotides: TGTGCCAGCAGCGGATGGACAGGGGACACTGAAGCTTTCTTT. Translating gives CASSGWTGDTEAFF.

This chain connects TRBV11-3 to TRBJ2-7, with D perhaps TRBD1 (6 bases). There are 15 residues in the CDR3. V was cut by 4 bases and J by 0 bases, with 13 bases left in between. The germline CDR1 and CDR2 sequences are SGHNT and YENEEA. The CDR3 region is CASSSRQEISYEQYF. The DNA of the CDR3 is TGTGCCAGCAGCTCGCGACAGGAGATCTCCTACGAGCAGTACTTC.

This clonotype appeared a few times. V usage is TRBV10-3 and J usage is TRBJ2-2; D is uncertain. In germline, CDR1 is ENHRY, CDR2 SYGVKD. This CDR3 has 14 residues. The V end lost 6 bases, the J end lost 3 bases, and 11 bases lay between the germline ends. The CDR3 DNA reads as TGTGCCATCAGGAGTCTAGTTGACACCGGGGAGCTGTTTTTT. It is translated as CAIRSLVDTGELFF.

In this sample, this clonotype turned up many times. The CDR3 DNA sequence: TGTGCCACCTGGGACGGGCTCTCTGGAAACACCATATATTTT. It is translated as CATWDGLSGNTIYF. The rearrangement links TRBV24-1 to TRBJ1-3; D is perhaps TRBD1 (5 bases). The germline gives CDR1 KGHDR, CDR2 SFDVKD. The ends were cut back, 9 bases at V and 0 bases at J, with 11 bases in the middle. The CDR3 contains 14 residues.

This CDR3 is CASSQSYNEQFF. Here the CDR3 DNA reads TGTGCCAGCAGCCAGTCTTACAATGAGCAGTTCTTC. The chain is built from TRBV3-1 and TRBJ2-1, with no clear D. Germline V CDR1 and CDR2: LGHDT, YNNKEL (reference sequence). The CDR3 runs to 12 residues. V was shortened by 3 bases and J by 4 bases, with 4 bases between the two germline ends.

This clonotype occurred a few times. The CDR3 DNA reads as TGTGCCAGCAGTTTCTTAGCGGGGGGCACAGATACGCAGTATTTT. Amino acid sequence: CASSFLAGGTDTQYF. The rearrangement joins TRBV12-3 or TRBV12-4 to TRBJ2-3; 9 bases are shared with TRBD2. The trim removed 3 bases at V and 1 base at J, leaving 2 bases unmatched. This CDR3 comprises 15 residues.

This clonotype was recorded a few times. This chain uses TRBV3-1 with TRBJ2-1, with 11 bases matching TRBD2. The V segment lost 2 bases and the J segment 7 bases; nucleotides outside the gene matches: 19. There are 20 residues in the CDR3. CDR1 is LGHDT, CDR2 YNNKEL, per germline (reference sequence). Here the CDR3 DNA reads TGTGCCAGCAGCCAAAAATTTGGGAGGCAACTAGCGGGAGTTGAGAATGAGCAGTTCTTC. This sequence encodes CASSQKFGRQLAGVENEQFF.

This clonotype was detected only a few times. This chain connects TRBV24-1 to TRBJ2-7, with D uncertain. The length of the CDR3 is 11 residues. CDR1 and CDR2 from the germline V gene are KGHDR and SFDVKD. V was pared by 6 bases and J by 4 bases, with 6 bases between. Written as DNA, the CDR3 is TGTGCCACCAGTAATCTTTACGAGCAGTACTTC. Amino acid sequence: CATSNLYEQYF.

The gene calls are TRBV29-1 and TRBJ2-1; no definite D call. This CDR3 has 15 residues. Trimming removed 4 bases at V and 5 bases at J, with 18 bases between. Germline values: CDR1 SQVTM, CDR2 ANQGSEA. CDR3 nucleotide sequence: TGCAGCGTTGGCCCTTTGGTCAGGAAAAACAATGAGCAGTTCTTC. This codes for CSVGPLVRKNNEQFF.

This clonotype was counted only a few times. CDR3 in amino acids: CASSLAGGRGSYGYTF. For the CDR3, the DNA is TGCGCCAGCAGCTTGGCCGGAGGGAGGGGGTCCTATGGCTACACCTTC. V gene TRBV5-1 combines with J gene TRBJ1-2; maybe TRBD1 (6 bases). The length of the CDR3 is 16 residues. Germline assignment: CDR1 SGHRS and CDR2 YFSETQ. The V end lost 0 bases, the J end lost 4 bases, and 16 bases lay between the germline ends.

As regards this clonotype: Possible read error: a much larger clone is one base away. The CDR3 coding sequence is TGTGCCAGCAGCGGGGACATGGTCAACAATGAGCAGTTCTTC. The encoded protein is CASSGDMVNNEQFF. J is TRBJ2-1 and V is TRBV7-6, with D maybe TRBD1 (6 bases). In germline, CDR1 is SGHVS, CDR2 FNYEAQ. Trimming took off 5 bases at V and 5 bases at J, with 13 bases between the two ends. This CDR3 spans 14 amino acids.